This passage covers 21 T cell receptor beta chains from one sample sequenced in a study of cytomegalovirus exposure and HLA in healthy donors. The primer mix had 60 Vbeta and 13 Jbeta primers. Repertoires were generated with immunoSEQ multiplex PCR, while TCRdb's copy carries only in-frame clones and drops some. The sample contains 150,000 to 170,000 clones, roughly 74% of which appear only once. The sequencing sample was made of PBMCs. The source of these receptors is a man between 18 and 35 years old in good health and CMV-seronegative.

V gene TRBV7-9 combines with J gene TRBJ2-5, with 11 bases identical to TRBD2. CDR1 SEHNR and CDR2 FQNEAQ come from the germline V gene (reference sequence). This CDR3 is 15 amino acids long. The V and J ends lost 3 bases and 5 bases, in that order; junction bases with no gene match: 5. This CDR3 reads CASSLRSGGAETQYF. As DNA, the CDR3 is TGTGCCAGCAGCTTGCGTAGCGGGGGGGCCGAGACCCAGTACTTC.

This clone occurred a few times. The chain recombines TRBV7-2 with TRBJ2-5; the match to TRBD2 covers 7 bases. The germline V gene encodes CDR1 SGHTA and CDR2 FQGNSA. The CDR3 is 17 residues long. Germline trimming cut 1 base from V and 2 bases from J; bases unmatched to any gene: 10. The CDR3 DNA is TGTGCCAGCAGCTTAGAGGGTGGCGGGGGTTTTCAAGAGACCCAGTACTTC. Translated: CASSLEGGGGFQETQYF.

This clone was picked up one time. The gene calls are TRBV5-5 and TRBJ1-2, with no clear D. In germline, CDR1 is SGHKS, CDR2 YYEKEE (reference sequence). The germline V and J ends were trimmed by 2 bases and 0 bases, with 8 bases remaining between them. The CDR3 totals 14 residues. The CDR3 DNA reads as TGTGCCAGCAGCTTACAGACTACTAACTATGGCTACACCTTC. Amino acids: CASSLQTTNYGYTF. The variable domain in full, completed from reference TRBV5-5 and TRBJ1-2, reads DAGVTQSPTHLIKTRGQQVTLRCSPISGHKSVSWYQQVLGQGPQFIFQYYEKEERGRGNFPDRFSARQFPNYSSELNVNALLLGDSALYLCASSLQTTNYGYTFGSGTRLTVV.

This chain uses TRBV9 with TRBJ2-3, with D perhaps TRBD2 (6 bases). CDR3 length: 19 residues. Trimming removed 4 bases from V and 0 bases from J, with 24 bases in between. From germline, CDR1 is SGDLS and CDR2 YYNGEE. The DNA of the CDR3 is TGTGCCAGCAGCCCCCGTTTCGGTGAGCGGGCCACTAGCACAGATACGCAGTATTTT. Translation: CASSPRFGERATSTDTQYF.

The rearrangement uses TRBV4-3 and TRBJ1-2; unclear D gene. V was shortened by 3 bases and J by 5 bases, with 13 bases between the two germline ends. This CDR3 contains 14 residues. The germline CDR1 and CDR2 sequences are LGHNA and YSLEER. The CDR3 region is CASSQGRETYGYTF. The CDR3, as DNA: TGCGCCAGCAGCCAGGGGAGGGAAACTTATGGCTACACCTTC.

This chain joins TRBV6-1 and TRBJ1-6, with D tentatively TRBD1 (5 bases). The germline V and J ends were trimmed by 8 bases and 4 bases, with 9 bases remaining between them. The CDR3 sequence is 13 residues long. CDR1 MNHNS and CDR2 SASEGT come from the germline V gene. The CDR3 here is CASHQGYNSPLHF. CDR3 DNA: TGTGCCAGCCACCAGGGTTATAATTCACCCCTCCACTTT.

V gene TRBV29-1 combines with J gene TRBJ2-6; D call uncertain. Germline lookup yields CDR1 SQVTM and CDR2 ANQGSEA. The CDR3 runs 11 residues. Trimming removed 7 bases at V and 7 bases at J, with 8 bases between. The CDR3 DNA is TGCAGCGCCCGGGTCGCCAACGTCCTGACTTTC. It encodes CSARVANVLTF.

The CDR3 bases are TGTGCCAGCAGCTTGAGCCCCGGAATGGGCAAAGCTTTCTTT. It codes for CASSLSPGMGKAFF. The chain combines TRBV5-6 with TRBJ1-1, with unresolved D. Between the trimmed V and J ends, which lost 1 base and 9 bases, there was a span of 16 bases. The CDR3 has 14 amino acids. Germline loops: CDR1 SGHDT, CDR2 YYEEEE. Full variable domain (remainder filled in from reference TRBV5-6 and TRBJ1-1): DAGVTQSPTHLIKTRGQQVTLRCSPKSGHDTVSWYQQALGQGPQFIFQYYEEEERQRGNFPDRFSGHQFPNYSSELNVNALLLGDSALYLCASSLSPGMGKAFFGQGTRLTVV.

Worth noting for this clone: One end of the junction varies from germline; a read error may be responsible. The rearrangement joins TRBV9 to TRBJ2-4; TRBD2 matches 13 bases. Per germline, CDR1 SGDLS and CDR2 YYNGEE. CDR3 length: 17 amino acids. The DNA for the CDR3 is TGTGCCAGCAGCGATACCGGGACTAGCGGGGAAAAAAACAGTCAGTACTTC. This codes for CASSDTGTSGEKNSQYF.

The chain recombines TRBV9 with TRBJ2-1; D is unresolved. Per the germline V gene, CDR1 is SGDLS and CDR2 is YYNGEE. V was pared by 0 bases and J by 0 bases, with 7 bases between. The CDR3 loop spans 15 amino acids. The CDR3 loop is CASSVGGNSYNEQFF. CDR3 DNA: TGTGCCAGCAGCGTAGGCGGTAACTCCTACAATGAGCAGTTCTTC.

The gene calls are TRBV7-9 and TRBJ1-6, with no clear D. Trimming took 6 bases from V and 9 from J, leaving 12 bases between them. CDR1 is SEHNR, CDR2 FQNEAQ, per germline (reference sequence). The CDR3 has 13 residues. CDR3 DNA sequence: TGTGCCAGCAGTTTTACAGCTTCTTCACCCCTCCACTTT. Translated: CASSFTASSPLHF.

The rearrangement uses TRBV5-1 and TRBJ2-1; 9 nucleotides align to TRBD2. V was pared by 5 bases and J by 4 bases, with 10 bases of the junction left unmatched. The CDR3 consists of 16 residues. The germline CDR1 and CDR2 sequences are SGHRS and YFSETQ. CDR3 residues: CASSPSAGGPYNEQFF. The CDR3 DNA follows: TGCGCCAGCAGTCCGTCCGCGGGGGGGCCTTACAATGAGCAGTTCTTC.

The genes are TRBV10-3 and TRBJ2-7; 9 bases match TRBD2. The J segment lost 3 bases and the V segment lost 2 bases, leaving 2 bases of the junction unmatched. Germline V gene data show CDR1 as ENHRY and CDR2 as SYGVKD. The CDR3 runs 14 residues. DNA of the CDR3: TGTGCCATCAGTGAGGGGCGGGGGGGCTACGAGCAGTACGTC. Translated, it gives CAISEGRGGYEQYV.

This chain connects TRBV5-1 to TRBJ1-4, with TRBD1 matching 9 bases. Unmatched junction bases numbered 6, after V lost 5 bases and J lost 7 bases. The length of the CDR3 is 14 residues. Germline CDR1 reads SGHRS; CDR2 reads YFSETQ. The CDR3 protein is CASSPQGASEKLFF. The DNA of the CDR3 is TGCGCCAGCAGTCCACAGGGGGCTAGTGAAAAACTGTTTTTT.

This clone appeared a few times. This chain uses TRBV10-3 with TRBJ1-4, with D hard to call. Trimming took off 0 bases at V and 3 bases at J, with 11 bases between the two ends. The germline gives CDR1 ENHRY, CDR2 SYGVKD. The CDR3 is 16 residues long. CDR3 nucleotide sequence: TGTGCCATCAGTGAGTCGAATCTTAGCCCTAATGAAAAACTGTTTTTT. It encodes CAISESNLSPNEKLFF.

The chain couples TRBV2 to TRBJ1-1, with TRBD1 matching 7 bases. The length of the CDR3 is 15 residues. J was trimmed by 0 bases and V by 2 bases; bases with no gene match: 3. Germline V lookup: CDR1 SNHLY, CDR2 FYNNEI. The chain's CDR3 is CASSEPGTVNTEAFF. The CDR3 DNA is TGTGCCAGCAGTGAACCCGGGACAGTGAACACTGAAGCTTTCTTT. The entire variable domain, with the rest obtained from reference TRBV2 and TRBJ1-1, is as follows: EPEVTQTPSHQVTQMGQEVILRCVPISNHLYFYWYRQILGQKVEFLVSFYNNEISEKSEIFDDQFSVERPDGSNFTLKIRSTKLEDSAMYFCASSEPGTVNTEAFFGQGTRLTVV.

The chain links TRBV7-9 to TRBJ1-5; 7 nucleotides align to TRBD1. CDR1 is SEHNR, CDR2 FQNEAQ, per germline (reference sequence). The CDR3 is 14 residues long. V shed 5 bases and J 6 bases; nucleotides not matched to a gene: 7. CDR3 sequence reads: CASSTLTGTQPQHF. The CDR3 region has the DNA TGTGCCAGCAGCACTTTGACAGGGACTCAGCCCCAGCATTTT.

This clone was seen only a few times. This rearrangement joins TRBV29-1 to TRBJ1-5, with D possibly matching TRBD1 (6 bases). Germline values: CDR1 SQVTM, CDR2 ANQGSEA. V lost 4 bases to trimming and J lost 2 bases, with 15 bases between them. This CDR3 region has 15 residues. CDR3 amino acids: CSVAMDTGRNQPQHF. In nucleotides, the CDR3 is TGCAGCGTTGCTATGGACACAGGGCGCAATCAGCCCCAGCATTTT. The whole variable domain, filled in from reference TRBV29-1 and TRBJ1-5, reads SAVISQKPSRDICQRGTSLTIQCQVDSQVTMMFWYRQQPGQSLTLIATANQGSEATYESGFVIDKFPISRPNLTFSTLTVSNMSPEDSSIYLCSVAMDTGRNQPQHFGDGTRLSIL.

This clone was observed a handful of times. The chain has TRBV6-1 and TRBJ2-2, with 10 bases matching TRBD1. From germline, CDR1 is MNHNS and CDR2 SASEGT. V gave up 4 bases and J gave up 3 bases; unmatched junction bases: 2. The CDR3 runs 15 residues. For the CDR3, the DNA is TGTGCCAGCAGTGTGGGACAGGGGTACACCGGGGAGCTGTTTTTT. Protein: CASSVGQGYTGELFF.

This chain connects TRBV4-3 to TRBJ1-4; 10 positions match TRBD1. This CDR3 is built from 15 residues. CDR1 LGHNA and CDR2 YSLEER come from the germline V gene. The junction had 6 bases not matched to a gene; V was cut back by 3 bases and J by 8 bases. This CDR3 reads CASSQFPGQGEKLFF. CDR3 nucleotides: TGCGCCAGCAGCCAGTTCCCGGGACAGGGGGAAAAACTGTTTTTT.

The chain couples TRBV10-3 to TRBJ2-5, with 7 positions matching TRBD1. The CDR3 has 17 residues. Trimming removed 2 bases from V and 2 bases from J; junction bases left unmatched: 11. The V gene's germline CDR1 is ENHRY and CDR2 SYGVKD. CDR3 coding DNA: TGTGCCATCAGTGAGAAACTACCGGGACAGCATCAAGAGACCCAGTACTTC. Translated, it gives CAISEKLPGQHQETQYF.